Included here is one T cell receptor (beta chain) sequence, with context. Antigen: not known. The entry originates in a study of PD-1 blockade in classical Hodgkin lymphoma. With 8 bases clipped from V and 5 bases from J, the junction kept 8 bases outside the gene matches. The CDR3 has 14 residues. Germline CDR1 is SNHLY and CDR2 is FYNNEI. Sequencing used immunoSEQ multiplex PCR; TCRdb keeps in-frame clones, though not all of them. The table lists some 5,400 clones, around 87% of them singletons, with roughly 14% in the top ten. Study-level results: Why the repertoires differ is still unclear, perhaps disease activity or prior therapy. The study reported lower baseline TCR diversity in newly diagnosed patients than in healthy donors.

Time point given: newly diagnosed, previously untreated cHL patient sample. The authors enriched CD8+ T cells from thawed PBMCs via magnetic negative selection. Newly diagnosed classical Hodgkin lymphoma PBMCs, still untreated, provided the comparison samples. The sequencing sample was made of CD8+ T cells from blood. The chain carries TRBV2 and TRBJ1-1; 10 nucleotides agree with TRBD1. This TCR derives from a human donor with classical Hodgkin lymphoma. The CDR3 reads CASARQGASTEAFF. CDR3 DNA: TGTGCCAGCGCAAGACAGGGGGCGTCGACTGAAGCTTTCTTT.